What follows are 14 T cell receptor beta chains derived from one specimen sequenced in a study of blood T cell repertoires in COVID-19. Clones were sequenced by immunoSEQ multiplex PCR, and TCRdb holds only the in-frame ones, with some missing. The sample yields over 85,000 clones, about 87% seen once. The material sequenced was peripheral blood. Receptors were obtained from a human donor in a cohort sampled during active COVID-19.

About this clone: Other nucleotide sequences from this sample produce the same CDR3. V is TRBV28 and J is TRBJ2-7, with 8 bases fitting TRBD2. V lost 2 bases to trimming and J lost 3 bases; unmatched junction nucleotides: 0. CDR3 length: 13 amino acids. CDR1 is MDHEN, CDR2 SYDVKM, per germline. The DNA for the CDR3 is TGTGCCAGCAGTTTAGCGGGGGGCTACGAGCAGTACTTC. It encodes CASSLAGGYEQYF. The whole variable domain, filled in from reference TRBV28 and TRBJ2-7, reads DVKVTQSSRYLVKRTGEKVFLECVQDMDHENMFWYRQDPGLGLRLIYFSYDVKMKEKGDIPEGYSVSREKKERFSLILESASTNQTSMYLCASSLAGGYEQYFGPGTRLTVT.

This clone came up a few times. J is TRBJ2-3 and V is TRBV15, with 16 bases matching TRBD2. The CDR3 spans 17 residues. Looked up from germline, CDR1 is LNHNV and CDR2 is YYDKDF (reference sequence). The trim removed 5 bases at V and 1 base at J, leaving 3 bases unmatched. CDR3 nucleotide sequence: TGTGCCACCAGCGGGACTAGCGGGAGGGGAGGCACAGATACGCAGTATTTT. Its translation: CATSGTSGRGGTDTQYF.

The chain links TRBV5-1 to TRBJ2-7; the match to TRBD2 covers 14 bases. The CDR3 spans 17 residues. V trimming: 5 bases; J trimming: 1 base; junction bases outside the gene matches: 8. Germline values: CDR1 SGHRS, CDR2 YFSETQ. The CDR3 spells CASSSGTSGSLSYEQYF. CDR3 bases: TGCGCCAGCAGTTCCGGGACTAGCGGGAGTCTGTCCTACGAGCAGTACTTC.

The chain recombines TRBV5-8 with TRBJ1-5, with 10 bases fitting TRBD1. From germline, CDR1 is SGHTS and CDR2 YDEGEE. CDR3 length: 18 residues. J lost 2 bases, V lost 3 bases, and 11 bases had no gene match. The CDR3 loop reads CASSSTGTGEDGNQPQHF. The CDR3 DNA reads as TGTGCCAGCAGCTCGACCGGGACAGGGGAAGATGGCAATCAGCCCCAGCATTTT.

This clone was detected only once. J is TRBJ2-7 and V is TRBV25-1; 9 nucleotides line up with TRBD2. Germline trimming cut 5 bases from V and 4 bases from J; bases unmatched to any gene: 3. The germline gives CDR1 MGHDK, CDR2 SYGVNS. The length of the CDR3 is 13 residues. CDR3 sequence: CASSRLAAYEQYF. The CDR3 DNA reads as TGTGCCAGCAGTAGACTAGCGGCTTACGAGCAGTACTTC.

V gene TRBV5-1 combines with J gene TRBJ2-1; D possibly corresponds to TRBD1 (6 bases). Germline V gives CDR1 SGHRS, CDR2 YFSETQ. Deletions cut 4 bases from V and 7 bases from J, with 21 bases between. This CDR3 contains 16 residues. The CDR3 nucleotides are TGCGCCAGCAGCCTAGGGTCAGGGGTTAGACGGAATGAGCAGTTCTTC. This translates into CASSLGSGVRRNEQFF.

The chain employs TRBV29-1 and TRBJ1-6; TRBD1 agrees at 7 bases. CDR1 and CDR2 from the germline V gene are SQVTM and ANQGSEA. The CDR3 is made up of 13 amino acids. V lost 7 bases, J lost 4 bases, and 4 bases stayed unmatched. CDR3 nucleotide sequence: TGCAGCGATTTGGGACAGTATAATTCACCCCTCCACTTT. Its translation: CSDLGQYNSPLHF.

V usage is TRBV19 and J usage is TRBJ1-6, with a weak D call TRBD1 (6 bases). The germline V gene encodes CDR1 LNHDA and CDR2 SQIVND (reference sequence). The length of the CDR3 is 15 residues. Trimming took 7 bases from V and 7 from J, leaving 17 bases between them. The DNA of the CDR3 is TGTGCCAGTACTAAACAAGGGGGTGTAAATTCACCCCTCCACTTT. Translated, it gives CASTKQGGVNSPLHF.

The chain joins TRBV29-1 to TRBJ2-5; tentative D call: TRBD2 (5 bases). CDR3 length equals 13 residues. Trimming cost V 7 bases and J 0 bases, with 12 bases left between them. Germline V lookup: CDR1 SQVTM, CDR2 ANQGSEA. CDR3 sequence reads: CSAARGYQETQYF. The CDR3 DNA follows: TGCAGCGCCGCTCGCGGGTACCAAGAGACCCAGTACTTC. Combining the CDR3 with reference TRBV29-1 and TRBJ2-5 gives the whole variable domain SAVISQKPSRDICQRGTSLTIQCQVDSQVTMMFWYRQQPGQSLTLIATANQGSEATYESGFVIDKFPISRPNLTFSTLTVSNMSPEDSSIYLCSAARGYQETQYFGPGTRLLVL.

The gene calls are TRBV18 and TRBJ1-1; no reliable D call. Germline lookup yields CDR1 KGHSH and CDR2 LQKENI. The CDR3 contains 14 residues. V was trimmed by 6 bases and J by 1 base, leaving 12 bases between them. The CDR3 sequence: CASSAATKNTEAFF. CDR3 DNA sequence: TGTGCCAGCTCGGCGGCGACCAAGAACACTGAAGCTTTCTTT.

V gene TRBV5-4 combines with J gene TRBJ2-7; weak D call: TRBD2 (6 bases). CDR1 and CDR2 (germline): SGHNT, YYREEE (reference sequence). Trimming cost V 4 bases and J 0 bases, with 17 bases left between them. The CDR3 runs to 16 residues. CDR3 DNA: TGTGCCAGCAGCCCAGAGGTAGCGGTGAGCTCCTACGAGCAGTACTTC. Translated, it gives CASSPEVAVSSYEQYF.

The chain uses TRBV10-3 and TRBJ2-1; D may be TRBD2 (5 bases). The CDR3 is 14 amino acids. V lost 3 bases, J lost 7 bases, and 13 bases lay in between. Germline assignment: CDR1 ENHRY and CDR2 SYGVKD. For the CDR3, the DNA is TGTGCCATCAGTGACACGGGAACCAGGAATGAGCAGTTCTTC. Protein product: CAISDTGTRNEQFF.

This clone was seen at least ten times. This chain uses TRBV2 with TRBJ2-7; the D gene is possibly TRBD2 (6 bases). CDR1 and CDR2 from the germline V gene are SNHLY and FYNNEI. The CDR3 runs 17 residues. V was shortened by 8 bases and J by 7 bases, with 30 bases between the two germline ends. CDR3 in amino acids: CASARLQGRGALGEQYF. DNA for the CDR3: TGTGCCAGCGCGAGACTGCAGGGTCGCGGGGCCTTAGGGGAGCAGTACTTC.

The DNA of the CDR3 is TGTGCCAGCAGCCCGGGGGGGACTAGCGGTTACAATGAGCAGTTCTTC. It yields the protein CASSPGGTSGYNEQFF. The chain combines TRBV4-2 with TRBJ2-1, with 11 bases identical to TRBD2. CDR3 size: 16 residues. With 4 bases clipped from V and 4 bases from J, the junction kept 6 bases outside the gene matches. Germline CDR1 is LGHNA and CDR2 is YNFKEQ.